A single sample gave rise to the 13 T cell receptor beta chains below, sequenced in a study of graft-versus-host responses after intestinal transplantation. Their antigens remain unidentified. Sequencing used immunoSEQ multiplex PCR; TCRdb keeps in-frame clones, though not all of them. The sample shows around 100,000 clones, under 95% of them seen only once. Material: unstimulated CD8+ T cells sorted from spleen or lymph node cells, obtained before intestinal transplant. The receptors here all came from a human donor who received an intestinal transplant.

The V call is TRBV10-3, the J call TRBJ2-1; D is possibly TRBD1 (6 bases). Germline V gene sequence: CDR1 ENHRY, CDR2 SYGVKD. The CDR3 has 15 amino acids. V lost 4 bases and J lost 1, with 11 bases in between. The CDR3 DNA sequence: TGTGCCATCAGTGCTAGGACAGAGTCCTACAATGAGCAGTTCTTC. Translation gives CAISARTESYNEQFF.

The rearrangement links TRBV11-2 to TRBJ2-1; 13 bases match TRBD2. The ends lost 1 base at V and 8 bases at J; junction bases unmatched: 5. Per the germline V gene, CDR1 is SGHAT and CDR2 is FQNNGV. This CDR3 comprises 16 residues. As DNA, the CDR3 is TGTGCCAGCAGCTTAGGCCCGGGACTAGCGGGATATGAGCAGTTCTTC. This codes for CASSLGPGLAGYEQFF. Combining the CDR3 with reference TRBV11-2 and TRBJ2-1 gives the whole variable domain EAGVAQSPRYKIIEKRQSVAFWCNPISGHATLYWYQQILGQGPKLLIQFQNNGVVDDSQLPKDRFSAERLKGVDSTLKIQPAKLEDSAVYLCASSLGPGLAGYEQFFGPGTRLTVL.

V gene TRBV5-6 combines with J gene TRBJ1-2, with TRBD1 identical over 9 bases. Germline-derived CDR1 and CDR2 are SGHDT and YYEEEE. Losses at the gene ends were 4 bases for V and 7 bases for J; bases not matched to a gene: 8. CDR3 length: 14 residues. CDR3 loop: CASSLRTGVIGYTF. CDR3 in DNA: TGTGCCAGCAGCCTACGGACAGGGGTTATTGGCTACACCTTC. The variable domain in full, completed from reference TRBV5-6 and TRBJ1-2, reads DAGVTQSPTHLIKTRGQQVTLRCSPKSGHDTVSWYQQALGQGPQFIFQYYEEEERQRGNFPDRFSGHQFPNYSSELNVNALLLGDSALYLCASSLRTGVIGYTFGSGTRLTVV.

The V call is TRBV2, the J call TRBJ2-2; a weak D match, TRBD1 (6 bases). Germline CDR1 reads SNHLY; CDR2 reads FYNNEI. Between the trimmed V and J ends, which lost 8 bases and 1 base, there was a span of 14 bases. The CDR3 totals 15 residues. In DNA, the CDR3 is TGTGCCAGCGTATGGACAGCCCAGAACACCGGGGAGCTGTTTTTT. Protein sequence: CASVWTAQNTGELFF. Full variable domain (missing parts from reference TRBV2 and TRBJ2-2): EPEVTQTPSHQVTQMGQEVILRCVPISNHLYFYWYRQILGQKVEFLVSFYNNEISEKSEIFDDQFSVERPDGSNFTLKIRSTKLEDSAMYFCASVWTAQNTGELFFGEGSRLTVL.

The V call is TRBV9, the J call TRBJ2-3; TRBD2 aligns across 11 bases. Germline V gene sequence: CDR1 SGDLS, CDR2 YYNGEE. With V trimmed by 3 bases and J by 5 bases, 8 bases remained unmatched. The CDR3 extends over 16 amino acids. The CDR3 sequence: CASSANLAGGRDTQYF. DNA for the CDR3: TGTGCCAGCAGCGCGAACCTAGCGGGGGGAAGAGATACGCAGTATTTT. Drawing the rest from reference TRBV9 and TRBJ2-3, the complete variable domain is DSGVTQTPKHLITATGQRVTLRCSPRSGDLSVYWYQQSLDQGLQFLIQYYNGEERAKGNILERFSAQQFPDLHSELNLSSLELGDSALYFCASSANLAGGRDTQYFGPGTRLTVL.

The rearrangement links TRBV29-1 to TRBJ2-7; maybe TRBD2 (6 bases). The length of the CDR3 is 15 residues. CDR1 and CDR2 from the germline V gene are SQVTM and ANQGSEA. Trimming took off 1 base at V and 3 bases at J, with 16 bases between the two ends. The CDR3 DNA reads as TGCAGCGTTGAAGGGTTGGGAGGACGTGGCTACGAGCAGTACTTC. It is translated as CSVEGLGGRGYEQYF.

The chain carries TRBV11-2 and TRBJ1-1; D remains ambiguous. V was clipped by 2 bases and J by 6 bases, with 13 bases between them. Germline CDR1 and CDR2: SGHAT and FQNNGV. The CDR3 contains 14 residues. The CDR3 DNA follows: TGTGCCAGCAGCTTACCCCCAATTCATTCTGAAGCTTTCTTT. Its translation is CASSLPPIHSEAFF.

The chain combines TRBV29-1 with TRBJ1-2; TRBD1 is a possible D gene (5 bases). Germline loops: CDR1 SQVTM, CDR2 ANQGSEA. This CDR3 has 12 amino acids. The V end lost 5 bases, the J end lost 6 bases, and 13 bases lay between the germline ends. The CDR3 DNA follows: TGCAGCGTTCCGACAGCCCTCGATGGCTACACCTTC. It translates to CSVPTALDGYTF.

The gene calls are TRBV6-1 and TRBJ2-3, with a weak D call TRBD1 (5 bases). The CDR3 extends over 13 amino acids. Germline V CDR1 and CDR2: MNHNS, SASEGT. Trimming removed 10 bases at V and 1 base at J, with 12 bases between. CDR3 loop: CATGQGGTDTQYF. The CDR3 DNA reads TGTGCCACAGGGCAGGGCGGCACAGATACGCAGTATTTT.

J is TRBJ2-1 and V is TRBV14; D not certain. Between the trimmed V and J ends, which lost 0 bases and 4 bases, there was a span of 10 bases. Germline V gene lookup returns CDR1 SGHDN and CDR2 FVKESK. CDR3 length: 15 amino acids. This chain's CDR3 is CASSQEYGPYNEQFF. The CDR3, as DNA: TGTGCCAGCAGCCAAGAATATGGCCCATACAATGAGCAGTTCTTC.

V gene TRBV23-1 combines with J gene TRBJ2-7; 9 positions match TRBD1. TRBV23-1 is known as an ORF, though its function is uncertain. The CDR3 consists of 19 residues. Losses at the gene ends were 4 bases for V and 2 bases for J; bases not matched to a gene: 18. The DNA for the CDR3 is TGCGCCAGCAGTCCTACCGACAGGGGGTGTGCTGTCGGGCCCTACGAGCAGTACTTC. Encoded protein: CASSPTDRGCAVGPYEQYF.

The chain recombines TRBV9 with TRBJ2-5; 7 positions agree with TRBD2. The germline CDR1 and CDR2 sequences are SGDLS and YYNGEE. The CDR3 has 15 amino acids. The ends lost 3 bases at V and 5 bases at J; junction bases unmatched: 10. CDR3 nucleotides: TGTGCCAGCAGCGGGGGGACTACACACGGGGAGACCCAGTACTTC. This gives the protein CASSGGTTHGETQYF.

The chain employs TRBV27 and TRBJ2-7; possible D gene TRBD2, 6 bases. Looked up from germline, CDR1 is MNHEY and CDR2 is SMNVEV (reference sequence). The germline V and J ends were trimmed by 8 bases and 3 bases, with 17 bases remaining between them. This CDR3 comprises 14 residues. CDR3 in DNA: TGTGCCAGCTGTTCCGGGACCGGGAGCTACGAGCAGTACTTC. Translated: CASCSGTGSYEQYF.